This is a list of T cell receptor beta chains from one sample in a study of metastatic and nonmetastatic thyroid tumors. TCRdb re-called the PCR reads via MiXCR. The sample consists of roughly 40,000 clones, 9.5% to 13% of them appearing once. Sequenced: blood. These receptors were obtained from a male donor with papillary thyroid cancer or a benign thyroid nodule (not recorded which). Some clones in this sample may be carry-over from other donors' samples. Both conserved end residues are part of each CDR3. Fields, in order: V gene, D gene, J gene, clone size, CDR3 length, CDR3 DNA, CDR3 protein. A D gene is named only where the DNA matches it firmly. A row's size may be missing; if present it is once, few, many or a size class.

TRBV6-4	TRBD2	TRBJ2-7	.	13	TGTGCCAGCAGTGCTAGCGGGAGCCACGAGCAGTACTTC	CASSASGSHEQYF
TRBV12-3/TRBV12-4	TRBD1	TRBJ1-2	many	13	TGTGCCAGCAGTGATACAGGGGACTATGGCTACACCTTC	CASSDTGDYGYTF
TRBV7-3	.	TRBJ1-1	many	15	TGTGCCAGCAGCTTAAGTGGACGCCCCTGGGATGAAGCTTTCTTT	CASSLSGRPWDEAFF
TRBV14	TRBD2	TRBJ2-3	.	15	TGTGCCAGCAGCCAAGACGGACTAGCTACTGATACGCAGTATTTT	CASSQDGLATDTQYF
TRBV25-1	.	TRBJ2-3	many	17	TGTGCCAGCAGTGAATATTTGAGGGACCCAGGCACAGATACGCAGTATTTT	CASSEYLRDPGTDTQYF
TRBV11-1	.	TRBJ2-7	many	14	TGTGCCAGCAGCTTACAACAGGGCTCCTCCGAGCAGTACTTC	CASSLQQGSSEQYF
TRBV12-3/TRBV12-4	.	TRBJ2-7	many	13	TGTGCCAGCAGTTTTACGGGGGTAGAAGAGCAGTACTTC	CASSFTGVEEQYF
TRBV12-3/TRBV12-4	.	TRBJ2-5	many	12	TGTGCCAGCACGCGGGGACAAGAGACCCAGTACTTC	CASTRGQETQYF
TRBV12-3/TRBV12-4	TRBD2	TRBJ2-1	.	20	TGTGCCAGCAGTTTAGCCTGGGGGACACCGACTAGCGGGGGCCTCAATGAGCAGTTCTTC	CASSLAWGTPTSGGLNEQFF
TRBV4-1	.	TRBJ2-7	once	14	TGCGCCAGCAGCCGGGCACTACTGGTGGGGGAGCAGTACTTC	CASSRALLVGEQYF
TRBV6-1	.	TRBJ2-3	medium-sized	14	TGTGCCAGCAGTGAAGCGCCAACGGCAGATACGCAGTATTTT	CASSEAPTADTQYF
TRBV28	.	TRBJ1-3	many	16	TGTGCCAGCAGTTTAATCTCGGTTGGCTCTGGAAACACCATATATTTT	CASSLISVGSGNTIYF
TRBV18	.	TRBJ2-4	few	14	TGTGCCAGTTCCGGGACCCCTGAGGGGGACATTCAGTACTTC	CASSGTPEGDIQYF
TRBV27	.	TRBJ2-7	few	14	TGTGCCAGCAGTTTAGTGGGGGCCACCTACGAGCAGTACTTC	CASSLVGATYEQYF
TRBV5-1	.	TRBJ1-2	.	14	TGCGCCAGCAGCCCCACAGGGTTTAACTATGGCTACACCTTC	CASSPTGFNYGYTF
TRBV3-1	TRBD1	TRBJ2-1	.	15	TGTGCCAGCAGCCAAACAGAGGGGGCCATGAATGAGCAGTTCTTC	CASSQTEGAMNEQFF